These T cell receptor beta chains were read from a single sample in a study of PD-1 blockade in mismatch repair-deficient tumors. Some clones are missing from TCRdb's copy, which holds only in-frame ones; the method was immunoSEQ multiplex PCR. The sample lists about 9,100 clones, about 85% seen once, with about 0.88% in the top ten. The sequencing here drew on PBMCs, taken just under 47 weeks after starting pembrolizumab. The receptors derive from an adult with mismatch repair-deficient cancer. CDR3s leave out the opening cysteine and the closing phenylalanine or tryptophan. Rows may omit the clone size; those that give it use once, few, many or a size class.

j_gene: TRBJ1-4
abundance: NA
v_gene: TRBV30
CDR3aa: AWSRRATNEKLF

j_gene: TRBJ2-1
abundance: NA
v_gene: TRBV7-3
CDR3aa: ASSLRTSGRASSYNEQF

j_gene: TRBJ2-3
abundance: once
v_gene: TRBV2
CDR3aa: ASSVTTPAGLTDTQY

j_gene: TRBJ2-1
abundance: NA
v_gene: TRBV5-6
CDR3aa: ASSLVGSSYNEQF

j_gene: TRBJ1-1
abundance: NA
v_gene: TRBV6-5
CDR3aa: ASSWAANTEAF

j_gene: TRBJ1-3
abundance: NA
v_gene: TRBV12-5
CDR3aa: ASGRSGSGNTIY

j_gene: TRBJ2-7
abundance: NA
v_gene: TRBV11-3
CDR3aa: ASSLRASGSTEEQY

j_gene: TRBJ2-1
abundance: once
v_gene: TRBV2
CDR3aa: ASSEELAGGPPFQF

j_gene: TRBJ1-1
abundance: NA
v_gene: TRBV10-1
CDR3aa: ASSESGGFVTEAF

j_gene: TRBJ1-6
abundance: NA
v_gene: TRBV5-6
CDR3aa: ASSYRTASRSPLH

j_gene: TRBJ2-5
abundance: NA
v_gene: TRBV5-4
CDR3aa: ASSSGVTLRETQY

j_gene: TRBJ2-7
abundance: NA
v_gene: TRBV27
CDR3aa: ASSYRQGNEQY

j_gene: TRBJ2-3
abundance: NA
v_gene: TRBV21-1
CDR3aa: ASSKGVRGFVGTDTQY

j_gene: TRBJ2-1
abundance: NA
v_gene: TRBV7-3
CDR3aa: ASSQGTGTDNEQF